The 29 T cell receptor beta chains listed next were all sequenced from one sample in a study of breast tumors, draining lymph nodes, adjacent tissues. TCRdb ran MiXCR on the multiplex PCR reads and lists one entry per CDR3 protein. The sample records 50,000 to 65,000 distinct CDR3 sequences, roughly 39% being singletons. Sequencing was carried out using breast tumor tissue. Receptors were obtained from a female donor with breast cancer. Some clones in this sample may be carry-over from other donors' samples.

This clonotype was seen ten or more times. V and J are TRBV6-5 and TRBJ2-5; TRBD2 matches 7 bases. CDR1 and CDR2 from the germline V gene are MNHEY and SVGAGI. The V segment lost 6 bases and the J segment 4 bases; nucleotides outside the gene matches: 8. This CDR3 spans 14 amino acids. CDR3 amino acids: CASRRTPGGETQYF. CDR3 nucleotides: TGTGCCAGCAGACGCACCCCGGGAGGAGAGACCCAGTACTTC.

The chain has TRBV12-3 or TRBV12-4 and TRBJ1-5, with a possible D match to TRBD1 (6 bases). This CDR3 contains 15 residues. Trimming took 3 bases from V and 1 from J, leaving 10 bases between them. CDR3 region: CASSFRGASNQPQHF. The CDR3 region has the DNA TGTGCCAGCAGTTTTCGGGGGGCGAGCAATCAGCCCCAGCATTTT.

V gene TRBV19 combines with J gene TRBJ2-5; TRBD2 matches 9 bases. The CDR3 loop spans 15 amino acids. Per germline, CDR1 LNHDA and CDR2 SQIVND (reference sequence). The V gene end was trimmed by 1 base and the J gene end by 1 base; junction bases not matched to a gene: 1. Written as DNA, the CDR3 is TGTGCCAGTAGTATAGCGACTAGCGGCCAAGAGACCCAGTACTTC. Its translation is CASSIATSGQETQYF.

This rearrangement joins TRBV20-1 to TRBJ2-7, with D possibly matching TRBD1 (6 bases). Trimming cost V 5 bases and J 3 bases, with 20 bases left between them. This CDR3 is built from 15 residues. CDR1 and CDR2 from the germline V gene are DFQATT and SNEGSKA (reference sequence). CDR3 region: CSAGGGQTANYEQYF. Here the CDR3 DNA reads TGCAGTGCTGGAGGCGGACAGACCGCGAACTACGAGCAGTACTTC.

The rearrangement joins TRBV20-1 to TRBJ2-7; 10 bases are shared with TRBD2. V was pared by 5 bases and J by 4 bases, with 5 bases of the junction left unmatched. Looked up from germline, CDR1 is DFQATT and CDR2 is SNEGSKA (reference sequence). The CDR3 is 13 amino acids. This CDR3 is CSAGSGRGYEQYF. DNA of the CDR3: TGCAGTGCTGGGAGCGGGAGGGGGTACGAGCAGTACTTC.

This clonotype was detected ten times or more. This chain uses TRBV3-1 with TRBJ2-3; TRBD2 matches 10 bases. The V and J ends lost 2 bases and 4 bases, in that order; junction bases with no gene match: 9. CDR3 length equals 17 residues. The V gene's germline CDR1 is LGHDT and CDR2 YNNKEL (reference sequence). The CDR3 spells CASSQRVGLAGADTQYF. CDR3 DNA sequence: TGTGCCAGCAGCCAACGGGTCGGGCTAGCGGGAGCAGATACGCAGTATTTT.

Turning to this clonotype: The DNA is left out, because the CDR3 cannot be placed on it with certainty; the CDR3 is given as TCRdb lists it. This chain joins TRBV9 and TRBJ2-3. With termini counted, the CDR3 has 16 amino acids. Germline lookup yields CDR1 SGDLS and CDR2 YYNGEE. The CDR3 loop reads CASSGGSAVLTDTQYF.

This clonotype was detected ten times or more. The chain uses TRBV7-9 and TRBJ1-3; D is uncertain. This CDR3 contains 14 residues. In germline, CDR1 is SEHNR, CDR2 FQNEAQ (reference sequence). V dropped 8 bases and J dropped 0 bases, with 11 bases sitting between them. The CDR3 nucleotides are TGTGCCAGCGTTCTAGGATCCTCTGGAAACACCATATATTTT. Residues: CASVLGSSGNTIYF.

The V gene is TRBV7-2, the J gene TRBJ1-6; D possibly corresponds to TRBD1 (5 bases). CDR1 is SGHTA, CDR2 FQGNSA, per germline. V lost 1 base, J lost 9 bases, and 10 bases lay in between. The CDR3 totals 14 residues. The CDR3 loop reads CASSLEGLGSPLHF. DNA of the CDR3: TGTGCCAGCAGCTTAGAGGGGCTAGGTTCACCCCTCCACTTT.

This clonotype has a count of ten or more. CDR3 sequence: CASSLGYLGETQYF. The CDR3 nucleotides read TGTGCCAGCAGTTTAGGGTACTTGGGAGAGACCCAGTACTTC. The rearrangement joins TRBV27 to TRBJ2-5; D ambiguous. V dropped 2 bases and J dropped 4 bases, with 11 bases sitting between them. The CDR3 totals 14 residues. Germline CDR1 and CDR2: MNHEY and SMNVEV (reference sequence).

This chain connects TRBV20-1 to TRBJ1-6, with a tentative D call TRBD1 (5 bases). Trimming pared 2 bases from V and 5 bases from J, leaving 10 bases between. The germline CDR1 and CDR2 sequences are DFQATT and SNEGSKA (reference sequence). There are 14 residues in the CDR3. The DNA of the CDR3 is TGCAGTGCTAGATTGGTGGGGGATAATTCACCCCTCCACTTT. As protein: CSARLVGDNSPLHF.

This clonotype has ten or more counts. V gene TRBV6-1 combines with J gene TRBJ2-7; D is perhaps TRBD2 (6 bases). CDR3 length: 13 residues. Between the trimmed V and J ends, which lost 3 bases and 2 bases, there was a span of 8 bases. Germline assignment: CDR1 MNHNS and CDR2 SASEGT. The CDR3 loop reads CASSETSTYEQYF. The DNA for the CDR3 is TGTGCCAGCAGTGAGACTAGTACCTACGAGCAGTACTTC.

The chain carries TRBV11-3 and TRBJ2-1, with TRBD1 as a possible D gene (5 bases). The germline V and J ends were trimmed by 5 bases and 6 bases, with 17 bases remaining between them. This CDR3 has 15 amino acids. CDR1 is SGHNT and CDR2 is YENEEA in the germline V gene. The CDR3 loop is CASSARARHANEQFF. Written as DNA, the CDR3 is TGTGCCAGCAGCGCCAGGGCCAGGCATGCCAATGAGCAGTTCTTC.

This clonotype was picked up many times. CDR3 loop: CAWSVRSGPTDTQYF. CDR3 coding DNA: TGTGCCTGGAGTGTACGGAGTGGGCCCACAGATACGCAGTATTTT. The rearrangement uses TRBV30 and TRBJ2-3; D is undetermined. Per germline, CDR1 GTSNPN and CDR2 SVGIG (reference sequence). The CDR3 covers 15 residues. With 0 bases removed from V and 2 bases from J, the gap between germline ends came to 12 bases.

This clonotype was seen repeatedly, ten times or more. The chain uses TRBV5-4 and TRBJ2-7, with D unresolved. The CDR3 totals 13 residues. Germline V gene lookup returns CDR1 SGHNT and CDR2 YYREEE (reference sequence). The V and J ends lost 3 bases and 0 bases respectively, with 7 bases between them. The CDR3 protein is CASSWGNSYEQYF. Written as DNA, the CDR3 is TGTGCCAGCAGCTGGGGAAACTCCTACGAGCAGTACTTC.

This clonotype was recorded many times. J is TRBJ2-5 and V is TRBV29-1; 14 nucleotides match TRBD2. In germline, CDR1 is SQVTM, CDR2 ANQGSEA. V trimming: 6 bases; J trimming: 5 bases; junction bases outside the gene matches: 5. The CDR3 loop spans 14 amino acids. The CDR3 DNA follows: TGCAGCGTGGGACTAGCGGGAGATACTGAGACCCAGTACTTC. It is translated as CSVGLAGDTETQYF.

V and J are TRBV20-1 and TRBJ1-2; 7 bases line up with TRBD1. V lost 3 bases to trimming and J lost 0 bases; unmatched junction nucleotides: 10. CDR1 DFQATT and CDR2 SNEGSKA come from the germline V gene (reference sequence). This CDR3 spans 16 amino acids. CDR3 bases: TGCAGTGCTAGGGGGGGACAGACCTGGGCTAACTATGGCTACACCTTC. Protein: CSARGGQTWANYGYTF.

This clonotype was detected ten times or more. The chain links TRBV11-3 to TRBJ2-4; possible D gene TRBD1, 6 bases. Looked up from germline, CDR1 is SGHNT and CDR2 is YENEEA. This CDR3 has 14 amino acids. V was shortened by 1 base and J by 5 bases, with 9 bases between the two germline ends. The CDR3 coding sequence is TGTGCCAGCAGCTTAGGAGGGGGTGAAAACATTCAGTACTTC. Translating gives CASSLGGGENIQYF.

For this clonotype: The junction does not match germline at one end; this may be a read error. The gene calls are TRBV3-1 and TRBJ2-7; D is unresolved. This CDR3 contains 11 residues. CDR1 and CDR2 from the germline V gene are LGHDT and YNNKEL (reference sequence). CDR3 bases: TGCCCCAGCAGCTACTCCTACGAGCAGTACTTC. Amino acid sequence: CPSSYSYEQYF.

As to this clonotype: A much larger clone differs by one base, so this may be a read error. This chain connects TRBV6-2 or TRBV6-3 to TRBJ2-7; tentatively, D is TRBD1 (6 bases). This CDR3 comprises 15 residues. Germline CDR1 and CDR2: MNHEY and SVGEGT. Trimming stripped 5 bases from V and 2 bases from J, with 16 bases between. The DNA of the CDR3 is TGTGCCAGCAGTCCCCTCACAGGGTCAACCTACGAGCAGTACTTC. Translating gives CASSPLTGSTYEQYF.

Turning to this clonotype: Possible read error: a much larger clone is one base away. This chain connects TRBV29-1 to TRBJ1-1; D is unresolved. The CDR3 is 13 amino acids. The V gene's germline CDR1 is SQVTM and CDR2 ANQGSEA. Trimming cost V 6 bases and J 7 bases, with 18 bases left between them. CDR3 sequence reads: CSVLRQAEIEAFF. As DNA, the CDR3 is TGCAGCGTCCTCCGGCAGGCGGAGATTGAAGCTTTCTTT. Full variable domain (outside the CDR3, taken from reference TRBV29-1 and TRBJ1-1): SAVISQKPSRDICQRGTSLTIQCQVDSQVTMMFWYRQQPGQSLTLIATANQGSEATYESGFVIDKFPISRPNLTFSTLTVSNMSPEDSSIYLCSVLRQAEIEAFFGQGTRLTVV.

This clonotype was picked up many times. The rearrangement joins TRBV7-9 to TRBJ1-2; 7 bases are a match to TRBD1. CDR1 and CDR2 from the germline V gene are SEHNR and FQNEAQ (reference sequence). The CDR3 is 17 amino acids. The trim removed 5 bases at V and 3 bases at J, leaving 15 bases unmatched. The CDR3 DNA sequence: TGTGCCAGCAGCCGAGCAGGTCGGGACAGATCCCACTATGGCTACACCTTC. It translates to CASSRAGRDRSHYGYTF.

Concerning this clonotype itself: The conserved phenylalanine or tryptophan is not found at the CDR3 terminus, so this likely reflects a read error. This chain uses TRBV15 with TRBJ2-7; D might be TRBD2 (5 bases). The germline V and J ends were trimmed by 1 base and 2 bases, with 12 bases remaining between them. This CDR3 is built from 15 residues. From germline, CDR1 is LNHNV and CDR2 YYDKDF (reference sequence). DNA of the CDR3: TGTGCCACCAGCAGAGGGCCAGCGGAGGCCTACGAGCAGTACCTC. As protein: CATSRGPAEAYEQYL.

This clonotype was recorded a few times. The chain combines TRBV11-2 with TRBJ1-1; D unresolved. Trimming took off 0 bases at V and 10 bases at J, with 12 bases between the two ends. Germline V gives CDR1 SGHAT, CDR2 FQNNGV. The CDR3 consists of 13 residues. As DNA, the CDR3 is TGTGCCAGCAGCTTAGACTTAACCAGCGGAGCTTTCTTT. Translation: CASSLDLTSGAFF.

The table lists this clonotype with many counts. The chain uses TRBV5-1 and TRBJ2-1; either TRBD1 or TRBD2 may supply D (5 bases each). V lost 4 bases, J lost 8 bases, and 19 bases lay in between. This CDR3 is built from 15 residues. In germline, CDR1 is SGHRS, CDR2 YFSETQ. The chain's CDR3 is CASSPGTLQVDEQFF. CDR3 DNA sequence: TGCGCCAGCAGCCCCGGGACCCTTCAAGTAGATGAGCAGTTCTTC.

The V and J genes are TRBV19 and TRBJ1-2; no clear D gene. The V end was cut by 5 bases, the J end by 0 bases, with 10 bases between. Germline V gene sequence: CDR1 LNHDA, CDR2 SQIVND (reference sequence). The CDR3 is 14 amino acids. CDR3 residues: CASSDGSANYGYTF. In nucleotides, the CDR3 is TGTGCCAGTAGTGACGGCTCCGCTAACTATGGCTACACCTTC.

The V and J genes are TRBV4-3 and TRBJ2-1, with 12 bases identical to TRBD2. After removal of 11 bases from V and 7 bases from J, the junction contained 18 bases not matched to a gene. Germline loops: CDR1 LGHNA, CDR2 YSLEER. The CDR3 has 17 residues. As DNA, the CDR3 is TGCGCCGGCTCCCCGGGACTAGCGGGTAGGAGTCGGAATGAGCAGTTCTTC. The encoded protein is CAGSPGLAGRSRNEQFF.

This clonotype was detected only once. One junction end disagrees with the germline gene, perhaps due to a read error. The chain has TRBV20-1 and TRBJ1-3; unclear D gene. This CDR3 region has 12 residues. Germline CDR1 reads DFQATT; CDR2 reads SNEGSKA (reference sequence). CDR3 in DNA: TGCAGTGCTGATCTTTCTGGAAACACCACATATTTT. It encodes CSADLSGNTTYF.

This clonotype appeared once. Here the CDR3 omits its conserved ending phenylalanine or tryptophan, so a read error is the likely source. No DNA is shown, since the ends of the CDR3 on it are uncertain; the CDR3 is the one TCRdb lists. This chain links TRBV20-1 with TRBJ2-2; the listed D gene, TRBD1, was not tested against the DNA. Ends included, the CDR3 has 16 residues. CDR1 and CDR2 from the germline V gene are DFQATT and SNEGSKA (reference sequence). The CDR3 region is CSARDHGDSEHRGAVV.